Below, 21 T cell receptor beta chains from the same sample are listed, as sequenced in a study of cytomegalovirus exposure and HLA in healthy donors. Primers: 60 Vbeta forward and 13 Jbeta reverse. Method: immunoSEQ multiplex PCR; TCRdb's copy keeps in-frame clones and lacks some. The table has 100,000 or so clones, over 60% seen once; the top ten hold about 5%. What was sequenced was PBMCs. The receptors here all came from a female donor in good health and CMV-seropositive.

V and J are TRBV6-5 and TRBJ1-2; D is uncertain. Germline loops: CDR1 MNHEY, CDR2 SVGAGI. The V gene lost 5 bases and the J gene lost 3 bases, with 10 bases spanning the gap. This CDR3 has 13 residues. The DNA of the CDR3 is TGTGCCAGCAGTACGGCAGGTGACTATGGCTACACCTTC. It codes for CASSTAGDYGYTF.

In nucleotides, the CDR3 is TGTGCCACCAGTTCGCGGACAGGCGACTATGGCTACACCTTC. Translated: CATSSRTGDYGYTF. The chain employs TRBV15 and TRBJ1-2, with 7 bases identical to TRBD1. CDR3 length equals 14 residues. CDR1 and CDR2 (germline): LNHNV, YYDKDF (reference sequence). With 6 bases clipped from V and 3 bases from J, the junction kept 7 bases outside the gene matches.

The chain is built from TRBV7-2 and TRBJ2-5; 7 bases fit TRBD1. V lost 6 bases, J lost 2 bases, and 9 bases stayed unmatched. This CDR3 is built from 15 residues. Germline-derived CDR1 and CDR2 are SGHTA and FQGNSA. CDR3 loop: CASRIHGTAQETQYF. CDR3 coding DNA: TGTGCCAGCAGAATACACGGGACAGCACAAGAGACCCAGTACTTC.

CDR3 in amino acids: CASSSPWAGGVNQPQHF. CDR3 DNA: TGCGCCAGCAGCTCTCCTTGGGCAGGGGGAGTCAATCAGCCCCAGCATTTT. The chain is built from TRBV4-1 and TRBJ1-5, with 7 positions matching TRBD1. From germline, CDR1 is MGHRA and CDR2 YSYEKL. CDR3 length equals 17 residues. The V and J ends lost 5 bases and 3 bases, in that order; junction bases with no gene match: 13.

This clone has just a few counts. This chain connects TRBV14 to TRBJ2-4; a possible D gene is TRBD2 (6 bases). CDR3 size: 14 residues. V was cut by 4 bases and J by 9 bases, with 16 bases left in between. CDR1 and CDR2 from the germline V gene are SGHDN and FVKESK. Here the CDR3 reads CASSPSYSGGIQYF. CDR3 in DNA: TGTGCCAGCAGCCCCTCATATTCCGGGGGCATTCAGTACTTC.

The chain is built from TRBV5-1 and TRBJ2-5; tentative D call: TRBD1 (6 bases). The V end lost 2 bases, the J end lost 5 bases, and 19 bases lay between the germline ends. CDR1 SGHRS and CDR2 YFSETQ come from the germline V gene. This CDR3 has 16 residues. DNA of the CDR3: TGCGCCAGCAGCTTACGGACAAGGGGGACATCTGAGACCCAGTACTTC. Protein: CASSLRTRGTSETQYF.

J is TRBJ1-5 and V is TRBV18; no firm D call. The CDR3 is made up of 16 amino acids. Trimming removed 5 bases from V and 2 bases from J, with 16 bases in between. CDR1 is KGHSH and CDR2 is LQKENI in the germline V gene. The CDR3 region has the DNA TGTGCCAGCTCATTCCTTGACCGGAGGGGCAATCAGCCCCAGCATTTT. Translation gives CASSFLDRRGNQPQHF.

The rearrangement links TRBV5-1 to TRBJ2-1, with 9 bases identical to TRBD1. The trim removed 3 bases at V and 1 base at J, leaving 2 bases unmatched. The CDR3 totals 15 residues. From germline, CDR1 is SGHRS and CDR2 YFSETQ. The DNA of the CDR3 is TGCGCCAGCAGCTCGGGACAGGGATCCTACAATGAGCAGTTCTTC. Translated, it gives CASSSGQGSYNEQFF.

This sequence joins TRBV2 and TRBJ2-5; 10 bases are a match to TRBD2. Looked up from germline, CDR1 is SNHLY and CDR2 is FYNNEI. The CDR3 has 16 amino acids. J lost 5 bases, V lost 1 base, and 7 bases had no gene match. The CDR3 sequence: CASSEGAGGKRETQYF. CDR3 sequence (DNA): TGTGCCAGCAGTGAAGGAGCGGGGGGGAAGAGGGAGACCCAGTACTTC.

This clone came up a few times. V and J are TRBV15 and TRBJ2-1; the match to TRBD2 covers 11 bases. Trimming cost V 0 bases and J 0 bases; bases outside gene matches: 7. The germline V gene encodes CDR1 LNHNV and CDR2 YYDKDF (reference sequence). This CDR3 is 19 amino acids long. CDR3 loop: CATSRDADLAGGSYNEQFF. CDR3 in DNA: TGTGCCACCAGCAGAGATGCCGACCTAGCGGGAGGCTCCTACAATGAGCAGTTCTTC.

The V gene is TRBV28, the J gene TRBJ1-5; a weak D match, TRBD1 (5 bases). Trimming removed 8 bases from V and 2 bases from J, with 7 bases in between. CDR3 length: 12 residues. Germline CDR1 MDHEN, CDR2 SYDVKM. The CDR3 bases are TGTGCCAGCGGGGCTGGCAATCAGCCCCAGCATTTT. This translates into CASGAGNQPQHF.

This clone was observed a few times. The V gene is TRBV6-5, the J gene TRBJ2-7, with D perhaps matching TRBD1 (5 bases). Germline values: CDR1 MNHEY, CDR2 SVGAGI. The V gene lost 7 bases and the J gene lost 3 bases, with 10 bases spanning the gap. There are 12 residues in the CDR3. The CDR3 DNA is TGTGCCAGCAACTCAGGGTTCTACGAGCAGTACTTC. Protein product: CASNSGFYEQYF.

The J gene is TRBJ2-5, the V gene TRBV5-1; 8 positions agree with TRBD2. This CDR3 has 16 residues. CDR1 is SGHRS, CDR2 YFSETQ, per germline. Trimming took 0 bases from V and 6 from J; bases not matched to a gene: 10. CDR3 sequence (DNA): TGCGCCAGCAGCTTGGATTGGGGCGGGGGGACGAAGACCCAGTACTTC. Its translation: CASSLDWGGGTKTQYF.

This clone has a single count. This rearrangement joins TRBV28 to TRBJ1-3, with 7 positions matching TRBD1. The CDR3 totals 15 residues. The J segment lost 5 bases and the V segment lost 3 bases, leaving 7 bases of the junction unmatched. Germline V gene lookup returns CDR1 MDHEN and CDR2 SYDVKM. The CDR3 bases are TGTGCCAGCAGTTTCGGGGACAGACTTCGAAACACCATATATTTT. Translated: CASSFGDRLRNTIYF.

The rearrangement joins TRBV7-9 to TRBJ1-4, with D maybe TRBD1 (6 bases). V was pared by 5 bases and J by 7 bases, with 17 bases between. This CDR3 comprises 15 residues. Germline V gives CDR1 SEHNR, CDR2 FQNEAQ (reference sequence). For the CDR3, the DNA is TGTGCCAGCAGCGAGGGGGGGGCCCAGGGTGAAAAACTGTTTTTT. Encoded protein: CASSEGGAQGEKLFF.

This chain's CDR3 is CASSVLAGEQETQYF. DNA for the CDR3: TGTGCCAGCAGCGTACTAGCGGGAGAGCAAGAGACCCAGTACTTC. J is TRBJ2-5 and V is TRBV9; the match to TRBD2 covers 10 bases. The germline CDR1 and CDR2 sequences are SGDLS and YYNGEE. The CDR3 is made up of 15 amino acids. V shed 1 base, J shed 2 bases, and the junction held 2 bases outside the gene matches.

The chain is built from TRBV5-4 and TRBJ1-3; a possible D gene is TRBD1 (5 bases). The CDR3 sequence is 15 residues long. Trimming left V 1 base short and J 1 base short, with 9 bases between. From germline, CDR1 is SGHNT and CDR2 YYREEE (reference sequence). DNA for the CDR3: TGTGCCAGCAGCTTGAAAGGGGTGTCTGGAAACACCATATATTTT. This translates into CASSLKGVSGNTIYF.

The V gene is TRBV13, the J gene TRBJ2-7; D may be TRBD1 (5 bases). Germline-derived CDR1 and CDR2 are PRHDT and FYEKMQ (reference sequence). Trimming pared 3 bases from V and 0 bases from J, leaving 9 bases between. The CDR3 covers 14 residues. In DNA, the CDR3 is TGTGCCAGCAGCTTGGAACAGGCCTCCTACGAGCAGTACTTC. Encoded protein: CASSLEQASYEQYF.

The V call is TRBV27, the J call TRBJ1-5, with 7 bases fitting TRBD1. Germline V gene sequence: CDR1 MNHEY, CDR2 SMNVEV (reference sequence). The CDR3 contains 15 residues. J gave up 4 bases and V 6 bases, and 9 bases lay outside the gene matches. The CDR3 spells CASSLTGTENQPQHF. The CDR3 bases are TGTGCCAGCAGCCTGACAGGGACTGAGAATCAGCCCCAGCATTTT.

The chain has TRBV9 and TRBJ1-5, with D possibly TRBD1 on 5 matching bases. V dropped 4 bases and J dropped 0 bases, with 8 bases sitting between them. The CDR3 loop spans 14 amino acids. From germline, CDR1 is SGDLS and CDR2 YYNGEE. CDR3 bases: TGTGCCAGCAGCAGGACAAATAGCAATCAGCCCCAGCATTTT. It encodes CASSRTNSNQPQHF.

The chain carries TRBV19 and TRBJ1-5; tentative D call: TRBD1 (6 bases). The CDR3 length is 19 residues. V shed 4 bases and J shed 4 bases, with 26 bases lying between them. Germline CDR1 and CDR2: LNHDA and SQIVND (reference sequence). This CDR3 is CASSSTGNFVVAGNQPQHF. Written as DNA, the CDR3 is TGTGCCAGTAGTAGCACAGGGAATTTTGTAGTTGCTGGAAATCAGCCCCAGCATTTT.